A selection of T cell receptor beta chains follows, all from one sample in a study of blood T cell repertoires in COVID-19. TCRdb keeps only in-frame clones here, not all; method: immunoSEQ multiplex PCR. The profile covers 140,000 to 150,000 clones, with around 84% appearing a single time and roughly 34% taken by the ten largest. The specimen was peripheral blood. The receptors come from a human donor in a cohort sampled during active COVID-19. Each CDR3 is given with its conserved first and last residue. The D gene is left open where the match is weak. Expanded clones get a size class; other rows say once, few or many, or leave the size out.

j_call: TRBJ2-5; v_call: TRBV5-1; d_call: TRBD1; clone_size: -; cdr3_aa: CASSLGGGQETQYF; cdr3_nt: TGCGCCAGCAGCTTGGGAGGGGGCCAGGAGACCCAGTACTTC
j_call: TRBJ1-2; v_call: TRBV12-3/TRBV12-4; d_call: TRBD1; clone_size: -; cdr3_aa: CASSQGARGYTF; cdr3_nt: TGTGCCAGCAGCCAGGGGGCGCGGGGCTACACCTTC
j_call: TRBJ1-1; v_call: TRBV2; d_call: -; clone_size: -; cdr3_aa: CASRVASNTEAFF; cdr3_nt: TGTGCCAGCAGGGTCGCGAGCAACACTGAAGCTTTCTTT
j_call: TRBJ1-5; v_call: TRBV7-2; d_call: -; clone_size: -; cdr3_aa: CASSSGDHGIDQPQHF; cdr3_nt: TGTGCCAGCAGCTCGGGGGATCACGGAATCGATCAGCCCCAGCATTTT
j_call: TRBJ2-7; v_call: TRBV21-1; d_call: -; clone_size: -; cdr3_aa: CASSAERDGTGEYEQYF; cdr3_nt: TGTGCCAGCAGCGCGGAACGCGACGGGACAGGGGAATACGAGCAGTACTTC
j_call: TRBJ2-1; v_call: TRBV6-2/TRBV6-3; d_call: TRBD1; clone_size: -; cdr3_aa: CASSYPGGYNEQFF; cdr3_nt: TGTGCCAGCAGTTACCCAGGGGGTTACAATGAGCAGTTCTTC
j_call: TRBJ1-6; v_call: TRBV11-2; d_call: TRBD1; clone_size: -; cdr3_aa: CASNLRQGNSPLHF; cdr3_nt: TGTGCCAGCAACCTCCGACAGGGTAATTCACCCCTCCACTTT
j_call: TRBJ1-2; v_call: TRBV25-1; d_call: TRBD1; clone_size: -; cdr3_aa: CASSEPTGNYGYTF; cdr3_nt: TGTGCCAGCAGTGAACCGACAGGGAACTATGGCTACACCTTC
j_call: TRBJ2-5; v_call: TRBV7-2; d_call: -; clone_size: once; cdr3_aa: CASSLGRETQYF; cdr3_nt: TGTGCCAGCAGCTTGGGGAGGGAGACCCAGTACTTC
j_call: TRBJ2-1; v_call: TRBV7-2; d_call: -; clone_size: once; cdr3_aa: CASSYEYNEQFF; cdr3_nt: TGTGCCAGCAGCTACGAGTACAATGAGCAGTTCTTC
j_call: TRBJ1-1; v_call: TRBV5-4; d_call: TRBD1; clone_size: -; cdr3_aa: CASSPNRDRPEAFF; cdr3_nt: TGTGCCAGCAGCCCAAACCGGGACAGGCCTGAAGCTTTCTTT
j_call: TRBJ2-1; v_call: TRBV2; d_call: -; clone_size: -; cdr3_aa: CASSVYSDYNEQFF; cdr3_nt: TGTGCCAGCAGCGTTTACTCCGATTACAATGAGCAGTTCTTC
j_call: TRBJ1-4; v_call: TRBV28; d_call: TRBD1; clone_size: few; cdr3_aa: CASSLSFGTGGLKLFF; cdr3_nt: TGTGCCAGCAGTTTAAGCTTCGGGACAGGGGGGTTGAAACTGTTTTTT
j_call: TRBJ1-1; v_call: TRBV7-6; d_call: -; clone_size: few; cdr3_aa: CASSAYRVGNTEAFF; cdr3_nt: TGTGCCAGCAGCGCCTACAGGGTAGGGAACACTGAAGCTTTCTTT
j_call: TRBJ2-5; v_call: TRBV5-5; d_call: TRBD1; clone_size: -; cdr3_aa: CASSREMGTGYWETQYF; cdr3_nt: TGTGCCAGCAGCCGCGAAATGGGGACAGGGTATTGGGAGACCCAGTACTTC
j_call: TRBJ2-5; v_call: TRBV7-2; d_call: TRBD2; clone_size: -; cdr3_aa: CASSAGTNQETQYF; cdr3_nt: TGTGCCAGCAGCGCTGGGACTAATCAAGAGACCCAGTACTTC
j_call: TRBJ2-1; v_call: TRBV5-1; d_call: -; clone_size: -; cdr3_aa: CASSSFGGATYNEQFF; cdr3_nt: TGCGCCAGCAGCTCCTTTGGGGGGGCAACCTACAATGAGCAGTTCTTC
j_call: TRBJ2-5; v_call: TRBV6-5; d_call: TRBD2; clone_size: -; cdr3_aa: CASRTGTRGKTQYF; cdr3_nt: TGTGCCAGCAGAACCGGGACTAGAGGGAAGACCCAGTACTTC
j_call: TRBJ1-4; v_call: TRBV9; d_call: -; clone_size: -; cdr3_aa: CASSDGVLANEKLFF; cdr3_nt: TGTGCCAGCAGCGACGGTGTCCTCGCTAATGAAAAACTGTTTTTT
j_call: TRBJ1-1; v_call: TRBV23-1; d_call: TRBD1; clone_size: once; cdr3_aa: CASSQQGADTEAFF; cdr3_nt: TGCGCCAGCAGTCAGCAGGGGGCGGACACTGAAGCTTTCTTT
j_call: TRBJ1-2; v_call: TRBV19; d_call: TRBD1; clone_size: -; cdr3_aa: CASSRPGTGVEWGAF; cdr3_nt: TGTGCCAGTAGTAGGCCTGGGACAGGGGTAGAATGGGGCGCCTTC
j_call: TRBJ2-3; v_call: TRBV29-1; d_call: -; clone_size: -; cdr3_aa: CSVDWTRNTQYF; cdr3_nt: TGCAGCGTTGATTGGACAAGGAATACGCAGTATTTT
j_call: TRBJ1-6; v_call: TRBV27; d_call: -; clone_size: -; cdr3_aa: CASRTELSSYNSPLHF; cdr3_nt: TGTGCCAGCAGAACAGAGCTGAGCTCCTATAATTCACCCCTCCACTTT
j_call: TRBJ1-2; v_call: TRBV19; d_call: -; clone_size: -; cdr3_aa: CASRLVAHPNYGYTF; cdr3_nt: TGTGCCAGTAGGTTGGTGGCCCACCCCAACTATGGCTACACCTTC
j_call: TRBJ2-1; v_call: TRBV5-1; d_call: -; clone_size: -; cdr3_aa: CASSGQGSYNEQFF; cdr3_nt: TGCGCCAGCAGCGGGCAGGGCTCCTACAATGAGCAGTTCTTC
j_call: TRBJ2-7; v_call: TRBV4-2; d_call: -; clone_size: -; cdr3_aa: CASSQELSGYEQYF; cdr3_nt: TGTGCCAGCAGCCAAGAGTTGTCCGGCTACGAGCAGTACTTC
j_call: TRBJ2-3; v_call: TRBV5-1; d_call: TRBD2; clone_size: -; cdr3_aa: CASSPGALAGVDTQYF; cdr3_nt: TGCGCCAGCAGCCCTGGAGCCCTAGCGGGGGTGGATACGCAGTATTTT
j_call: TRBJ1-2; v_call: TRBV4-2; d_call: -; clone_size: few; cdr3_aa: CASSQEGGRGYTF; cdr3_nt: TGTGCCAGCAGCCAAGAAGGCGGCCGTGGCTACACCTTC
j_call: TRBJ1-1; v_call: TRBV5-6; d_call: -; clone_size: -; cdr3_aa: CASSLGRGARGTEAFF; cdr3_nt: TGTGCCAGCAGCTTGGGCAGGGGTGCCAGGGGCACTGAAGCTTTCTTT
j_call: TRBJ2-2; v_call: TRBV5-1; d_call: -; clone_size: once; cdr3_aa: CASSFLRGELFF; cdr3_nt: TGCGCCAGCAGCTTTCTTAGAGGGGAGCTGTTTTTT
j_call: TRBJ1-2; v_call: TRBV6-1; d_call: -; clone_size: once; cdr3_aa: CASSERQFLF; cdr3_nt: TGTGCCAGCAGTGAAAGACAGTTTCTCTTC
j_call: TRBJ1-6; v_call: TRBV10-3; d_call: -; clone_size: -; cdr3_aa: CAYSHSDNSPLHF; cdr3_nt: TGTGCCTACTCCCACAGTGATAATTCACCCCTCCACTTT
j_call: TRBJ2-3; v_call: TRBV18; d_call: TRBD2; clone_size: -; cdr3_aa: CASSPRSGGTDTQYF; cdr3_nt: TGTGCCAGCTCACCACGTAGCGGGGGGACAGATACGCAGTATTTT
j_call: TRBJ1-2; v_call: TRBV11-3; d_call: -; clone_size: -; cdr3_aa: CASSSGEGYTF; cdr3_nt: TGTGCCAGCAGCTCAGGGGAAGGCTACACCTTC
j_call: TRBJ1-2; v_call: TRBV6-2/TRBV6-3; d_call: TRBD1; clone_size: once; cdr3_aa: CASSPDRGYGYTF; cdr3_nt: TGTGCCAGCAGCCCCGACAGGGGGTATGGCTACACCTTC
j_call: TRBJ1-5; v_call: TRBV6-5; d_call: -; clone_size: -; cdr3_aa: CASMTGINQPQHF; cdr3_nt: TGTGCCAGCATGACGGGGATTAATCAGCCCCAGCATTTT
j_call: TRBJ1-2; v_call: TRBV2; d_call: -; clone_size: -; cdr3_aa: CASPKGQVQGYTF; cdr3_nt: TGTGCCAGCCCCAAGGGGCAGGTTCAAGGCTACACCTTC
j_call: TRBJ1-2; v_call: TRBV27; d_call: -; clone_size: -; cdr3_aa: CASSPTDRVDYGYTF; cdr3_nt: TGTGCCAGCAGTCCAACCGACCGGGTGGACTATGGCTACACCTTC
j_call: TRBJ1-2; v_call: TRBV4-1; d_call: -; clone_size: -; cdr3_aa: CASSQLTGTERYGYTF; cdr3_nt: TGCGCCAGCAGCCAATTGACAGGCACGGAGAGATATGGCTACACCTTC
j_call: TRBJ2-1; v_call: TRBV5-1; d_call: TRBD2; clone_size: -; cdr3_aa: CASSTAFMSGGPGYEQFF; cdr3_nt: TGCGCCAGCAGCACGGCCTTTATGAGCGGGGGGCCTGGGTATGAGCAGTTCTTC
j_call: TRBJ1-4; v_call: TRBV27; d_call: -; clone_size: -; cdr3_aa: CARQGTNEKLFF; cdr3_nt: TGTGCCAGACAGGGAACTAATGAAAAACTGTTTTTT
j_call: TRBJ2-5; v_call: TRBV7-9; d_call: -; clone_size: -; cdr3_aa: CASSLVGQSDPEDF; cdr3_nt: TGTGCCAGCAGCTTAGTGGGGCAGTCCGACCCAGAGGACTTC
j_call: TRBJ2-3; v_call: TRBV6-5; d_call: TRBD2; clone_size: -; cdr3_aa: CASTSTSGGTDTQYF; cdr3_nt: TGTGCCAGCACCTCGACTAGCGGGGGCACAGATACGCAGTATTTT
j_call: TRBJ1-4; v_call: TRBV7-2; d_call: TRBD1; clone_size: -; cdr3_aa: CASSSGQGALGTNEKLFF; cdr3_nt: TGTGCCAGCAGCTCGGGACAGGGGGCTCTGGGTACTAATGAAAAACTGTTTTTT
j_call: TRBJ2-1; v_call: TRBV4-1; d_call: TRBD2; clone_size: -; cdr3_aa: CASSLGLGGGNEQFF; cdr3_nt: TGCGCCAGCAGCCTCGGACTAGGCGGCGGCAATGAGCAGTTCTTC
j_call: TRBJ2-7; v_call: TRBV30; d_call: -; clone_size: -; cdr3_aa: CAWSVRSYEQYF; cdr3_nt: TGTGCCTGGAGTGTACGTAGCTACGAGCAGTACTTC
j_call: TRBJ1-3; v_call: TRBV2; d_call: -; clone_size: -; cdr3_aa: CASSEGRAGNTIYF; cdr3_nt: TGTGCCAGCAGTGAAGGCAGGGCTGGAAACACCATATATTTT
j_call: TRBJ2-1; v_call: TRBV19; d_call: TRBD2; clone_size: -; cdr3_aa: CASSGGLSYNEQFF; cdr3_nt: TGTGCCAGCAGCGGGGGCCTCTCCTACAATGAGCAGTTCTTC
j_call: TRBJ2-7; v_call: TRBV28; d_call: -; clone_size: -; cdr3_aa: CASRTVYEQYF; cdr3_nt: TGTGCCAGCCGGACAGTTTACGAGCAGTACTTC
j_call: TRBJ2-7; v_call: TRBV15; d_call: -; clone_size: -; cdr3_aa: CATSSAGYEQYF; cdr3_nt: TGTGCCACCAGCAGTGCGGGGTACGAGCAGTACTTC
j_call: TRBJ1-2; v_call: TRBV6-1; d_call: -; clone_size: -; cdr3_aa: CASREGAVPLYGYTF; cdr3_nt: TGTGCCAGCAGAGAAGGGGCAGTTCCACTCTATGGCTACACCTTC